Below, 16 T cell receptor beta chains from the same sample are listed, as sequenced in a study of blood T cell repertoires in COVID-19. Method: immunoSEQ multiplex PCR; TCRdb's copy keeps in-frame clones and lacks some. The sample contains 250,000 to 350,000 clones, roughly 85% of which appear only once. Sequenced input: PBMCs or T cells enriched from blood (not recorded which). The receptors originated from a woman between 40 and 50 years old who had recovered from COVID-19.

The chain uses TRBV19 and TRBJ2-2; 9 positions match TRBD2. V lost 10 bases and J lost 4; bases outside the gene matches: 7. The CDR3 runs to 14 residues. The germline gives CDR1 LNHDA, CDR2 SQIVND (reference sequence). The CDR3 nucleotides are TGTGCCACCCTTAGCGGGAGTGTCACCGGGGAGCTGTTTTTT. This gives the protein CATLSGSVTGELFF.

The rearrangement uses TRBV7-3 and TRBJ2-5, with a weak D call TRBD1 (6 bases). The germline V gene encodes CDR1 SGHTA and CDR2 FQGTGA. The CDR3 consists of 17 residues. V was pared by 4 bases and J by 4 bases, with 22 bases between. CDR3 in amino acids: CASSSGHGSTFVETQYF. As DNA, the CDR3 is TGTGCCAGCAGCTCGGGACATGGGTCTACATTTGTAGAGACCCAGTACTTC.

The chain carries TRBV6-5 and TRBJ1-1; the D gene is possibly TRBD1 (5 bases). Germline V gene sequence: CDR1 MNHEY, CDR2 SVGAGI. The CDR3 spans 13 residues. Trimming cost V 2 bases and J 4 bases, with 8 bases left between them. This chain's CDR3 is CASSYVGGTEAFF. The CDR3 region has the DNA TGTGCCAGCAGTTACGTCGGGGGCACTGAAGCTTTCTTT.

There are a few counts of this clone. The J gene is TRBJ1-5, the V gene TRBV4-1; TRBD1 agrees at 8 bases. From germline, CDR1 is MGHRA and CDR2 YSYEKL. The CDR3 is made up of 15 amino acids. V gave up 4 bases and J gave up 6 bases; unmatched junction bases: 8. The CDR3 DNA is TGCGCCAGCAGCCTCGACAGGGGAGAAGTTCAGCCCCAGCATTTT. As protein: CASSLDRGEVQPQHF.

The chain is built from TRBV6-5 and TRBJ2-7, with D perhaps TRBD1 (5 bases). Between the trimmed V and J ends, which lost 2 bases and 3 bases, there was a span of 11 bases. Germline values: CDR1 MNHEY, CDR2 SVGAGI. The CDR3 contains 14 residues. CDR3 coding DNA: TGTGCCAGCAGTTACAGGGGCCGAGACTACGAGCAGTACTTC. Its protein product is CASSYRGRDYEQYF.

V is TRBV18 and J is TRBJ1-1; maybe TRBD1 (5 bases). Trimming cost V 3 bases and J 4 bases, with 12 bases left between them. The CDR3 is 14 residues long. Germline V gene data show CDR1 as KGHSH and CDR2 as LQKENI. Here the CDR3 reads CASSPTGGSTEAFF. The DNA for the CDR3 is TGTGCCAGCTCACCGACCGGGGGGAGCACTGAAGCTTTCTTT.

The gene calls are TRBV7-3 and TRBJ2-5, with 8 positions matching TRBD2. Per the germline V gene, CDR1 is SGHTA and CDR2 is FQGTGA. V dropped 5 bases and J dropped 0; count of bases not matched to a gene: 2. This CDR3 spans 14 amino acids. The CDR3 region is CASSLSGNQETQYF. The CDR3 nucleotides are TGTGCCAGCAGCCTTAGCGGGAACCAAGAGACCCAGTACTTC. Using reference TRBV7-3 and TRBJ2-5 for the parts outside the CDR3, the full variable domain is GAGVSQTPSNKVTEKGKYVELRCDPISGHTALYWYRQSLGQGPEFLIYFQGTGAADDSGLPNDRFFAVRPEGSVSTLKIQRTERGDSAVYLCASSLSGNQETQYFGPGTRLLVL.

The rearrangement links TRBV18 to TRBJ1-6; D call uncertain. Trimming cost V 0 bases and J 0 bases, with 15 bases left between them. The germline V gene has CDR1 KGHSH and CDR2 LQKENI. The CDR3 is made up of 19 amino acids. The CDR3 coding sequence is TGTGCCAGCTCACCACCTACTTCTTCCGGGAACTCCTATAATTCACCCCTCCACTTT. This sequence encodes CASSPPTSSGNSYNSPLHF.

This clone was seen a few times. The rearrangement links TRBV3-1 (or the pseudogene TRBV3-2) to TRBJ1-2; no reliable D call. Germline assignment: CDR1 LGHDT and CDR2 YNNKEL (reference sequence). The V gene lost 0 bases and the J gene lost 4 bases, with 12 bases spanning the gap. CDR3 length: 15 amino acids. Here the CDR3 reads CASSQDEAGLYGYTF. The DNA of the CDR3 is TGTGCCAGCAGCCAAGATGAAGCCGGTCTCTATGGCTACACCTTC.

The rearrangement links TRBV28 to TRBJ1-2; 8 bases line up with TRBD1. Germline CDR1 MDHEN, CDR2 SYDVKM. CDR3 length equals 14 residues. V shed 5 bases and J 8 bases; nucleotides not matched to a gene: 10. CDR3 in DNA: TGTGCCAGCAGTAAAGCGGACAGGGCTAGCGGCTACACCTTC. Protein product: CASSKADRASGYTF.

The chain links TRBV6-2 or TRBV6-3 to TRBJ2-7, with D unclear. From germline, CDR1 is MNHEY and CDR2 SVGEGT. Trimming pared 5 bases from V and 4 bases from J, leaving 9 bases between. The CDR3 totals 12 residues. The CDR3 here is CASSTLEYEQYF. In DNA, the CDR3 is TGTGCCAGCAGTACCCTCGAGTACGAGCAGTACTTC.

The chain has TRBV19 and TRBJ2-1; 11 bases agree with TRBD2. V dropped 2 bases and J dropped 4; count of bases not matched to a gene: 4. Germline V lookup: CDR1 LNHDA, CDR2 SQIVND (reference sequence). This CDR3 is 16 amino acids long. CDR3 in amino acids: CASSISLAGEYNEQFF. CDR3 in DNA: TGTGCCAGTAGTATATCACTAGCGGGAGAGTACAATGAGCAGTTCTTC.

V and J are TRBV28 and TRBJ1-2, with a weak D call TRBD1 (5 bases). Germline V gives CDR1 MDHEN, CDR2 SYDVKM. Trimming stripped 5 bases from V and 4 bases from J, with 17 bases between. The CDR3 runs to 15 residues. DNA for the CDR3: TGTGCCAGCAGTACCCGCGGGGGAAGCAGCTATGGCTACACCTTC. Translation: CASSTRGGSSYGYTF.

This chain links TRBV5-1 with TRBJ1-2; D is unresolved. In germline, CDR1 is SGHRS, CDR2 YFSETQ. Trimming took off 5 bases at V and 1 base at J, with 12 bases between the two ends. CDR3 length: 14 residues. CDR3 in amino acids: CASSTQASNYGYTF. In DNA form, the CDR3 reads TGCGCCAGCAGTACCCAGGCGAGTAACTATGGCTACACCTTC.

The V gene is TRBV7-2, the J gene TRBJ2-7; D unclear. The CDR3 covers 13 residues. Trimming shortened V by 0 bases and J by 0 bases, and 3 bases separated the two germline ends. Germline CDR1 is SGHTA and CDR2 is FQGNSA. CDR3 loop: CASSLAYSYEQYF. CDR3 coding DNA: TGTGCCAGCAGCTTAGCCTACTCCTACGAGCAGTACTTC.

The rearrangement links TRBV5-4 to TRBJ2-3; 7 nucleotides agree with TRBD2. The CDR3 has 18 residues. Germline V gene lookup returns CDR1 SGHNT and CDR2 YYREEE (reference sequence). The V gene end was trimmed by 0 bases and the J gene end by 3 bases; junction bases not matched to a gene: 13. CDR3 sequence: CASSLALAEGGGTDTQYF. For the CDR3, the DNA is TGTGCCAGCAGCTTGGCCCTAGCGGAAGGAGGAGGAACAGATACGCAGTATTTT.